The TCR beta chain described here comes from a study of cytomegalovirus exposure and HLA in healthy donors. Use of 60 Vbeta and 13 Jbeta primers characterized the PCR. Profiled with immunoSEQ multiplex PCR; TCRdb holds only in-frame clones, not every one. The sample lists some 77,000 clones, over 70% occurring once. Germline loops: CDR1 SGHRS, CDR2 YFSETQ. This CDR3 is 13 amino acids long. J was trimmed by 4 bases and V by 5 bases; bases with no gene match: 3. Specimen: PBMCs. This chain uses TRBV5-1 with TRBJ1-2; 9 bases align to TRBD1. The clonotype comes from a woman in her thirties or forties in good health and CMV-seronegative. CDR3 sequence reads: CASSPDRGYGYTF. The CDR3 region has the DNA TGCGCCAGCAGTCCGGACAGGGGCTATGGCTACACCTTC.